One TCR beta chain is described in this entry. Its specificity is unknown. Just one base apart from a much larger clone, this may be a read error. Total RNA amounting to 500 ng was the source from which TCR beta cDNA was made with a constant-region primer. Libraries covering TCR beta were generated through three nested multiplex PCR rounds (using a slightly modified ARM-PCR). A single record per CDR3 protein comes from TCRdb applying MiXCR to the multiplex PCR reads. The sample consists of roughly 100,000 distinct CDR3 sequences, 55% to 80% of them appearing once. The tissue used was unsorted bulk material of about 19-33 mg. RNA and DNA were co-extracted from it with the AllPrep DNA/RNA mini kit. Every tumor contributed samples taken at five separate regions. The sample originates from a study of tumor-infiltrating lymphocytes in primary liver carcinoma. General study findings and limits: Tumors had a significantly higher top-250-clone fraction than blood (p = 0.039). Compared with tumor region pairs, tumor-adjacent and tumor-blood pairs overlapped less.

The sample taken for sequencing was liver tumor tissue from sampling region 2. Regarding subset: tumor region T2, inferior pole. This TCR was sampled from a woman aged 60-75 years with primary liver carcinoma and hepatitis B virus infection.

The CDR3 loop reads CASSRDWGSEQLF. CDR3 sequence (DNA): TGCGCCAGCAGCCGGGACTGGGGTAGTGAGCAGCTCTTC. This rearrangement joins TRBV5-1 to TRBJ2-1, with a possible D match to TRBD2 (6 bases). The CDR3 sequence is 13 residues long. Germline V gene sequence: CDR1 SGHRS, CDR2 YFSETQ.